A selection of T cell receptor beta chains follows, all from one sample in a study of cytotoxic CD8 clonotypes in ibrutinib-treated CLL. Profiled with immunoSEQ multiplex PCR; TCRdb holds only in-frame clones, not every one. The sample carries some 150,000 clones, 79% recorded once. The sequencing used PBMCs, collected after 12 months of ibrutinib treatment. The receptors here all came from a human donor with chronic lymphocytic leukemia. Both conserved end residues are part of each CDR3. A D gene is named only where the DNA matches it firmly. Clone size is stated in some rows and not others, as once, few, many or a class when expanded.

V gene: TRBV30; D gene: NA; J gene: TRBJ1-3; clone size: few; CDR3 protein: CAWSVHFPIGSGNTIYF; CDR3 DNA: TGTGCCTGGAGTGTCCATTTTCCAATCGGCTCTGGAAACACCATATATTTT
V gene: TRBV29-1; D gene: NA; J gene: TRBJ2-3; clone size: NA; CDR3 protein: CSVEPRGRTQYF; CDR3 DNA: TGCAGCGTTGAACCGCGTGGTCGGACGCAGTATTTT
V gene: TRBV5-1; D gene: TRBD2; J gene: TRBJ2-3; clone size: NA; CDR3 protein: CASSLGLAVSLNTQYF; CDR3 DNA: TGCGCCAGCAGCTTGGGACTAGCGGTGAGCCTAAATACGCAGTATTTT
V gene: TRBV7-9; D gene: NA; J gene: TRBJ2-7; clone size: NA; CDR3 protein: CASSPRQFYEQYF; CDR3 DNA: TGTGCCAGCAGCCCCAGACAGTTCTACGAGCAGTACTTC
V gene: TRBV9; D gene: TRBD1; J gene: TRBJ1-2; clone size: NA; CDR3 protein: CASSVTGQVANYGYTF; CDR3 DNA: TGTGCCAGCAGCGTAACGGGACAGGTAGCTAACTATGGCTACACCTTC
V gene: TRBV28; D gene: NA; J gene: TRBJ2-2; clone size: NA; CDR3 protein: CASRYSDLGFNTGELFF; CDR3 DNA: TGTGCCAGCAGATATTCGGACTTGGGTTTTAACACCGGGGAGCTGTTTTTT
V gene: TRBV15; D gene: TRBD2; J gene: TRBJ2-7; clone size: NA; CDR3 protein: CATSRGTSGRRGEQYF; CDR3 DNA: TGTGCCACCAGCAGGGGGACTAGCGGGAGGCGAGGCGAGCAGTACTTC
V gene: TRBV6-1; D gene: TRBD2; J gene: TRBJ2-3; clone size: NA; CDR3 protein: CASSESGRRTDTQYF; CDR3 DNA: TGTGCCAGCAGTGAAAGCGGGAGGAGGACAGATACGCAGTATTTT
V gene: TRBV7-9; D gene: NA; J gene: TRBJ2-7; clone size: NA; CDR3 protein: CASKDGNSYEQYF; CDR3 DNA: TGTGCCAGCAAGGACGGGAACTCCTACGAGCAGTACTTC
V gene: TRBV18; D gene: NA; J gene: TRBJ2-7; clone size: NA; CDR3 protein: CASSPEGYEQYF; CDR3 DNA: TGTGCCAGCTCACCGGAGGGCTACGAGCAGTACTTC
V gene: TRBV14; D gene: NA; J gene: TRBJ2-7; clone size: NA; CDR3 protein: CASSQSPGYEQYF; CDR3 DNA: TGTGCCAGCAGCCAGTCGCCCGGGTACGAGCAGTACTTC
V gene: TRBV19; D gene: NA; J gene: TRBJ1-5; clone size: few; CDR3 protein: CASAYIGNQPQHF; CDR3 DNA: TGTGCCAGTGCCTATATTGGCAATCAGCCCCAGCATTTT
V gene: TRBV5-1; D gene: TRBD2; J gene: TRBJ2-7; clone size: NA; CDR3 protein: CASSFLAGGPLEQYF; CDR3 DNA: TGCGCCAGCAGCTTTCTAGCGGGAGGGCCGCTCGAGCAGTACTTC
V gene: TRBV5-4; D gene: NA; J gene: TRBJ2-7; clone size: NA; CDR3 protein: CASSLIGQVTYEQYF; CDR3 DNA: TGTGCCAGCAGCTTAATTGGGCAGGTCACCTACGAGCAGTACTTC
V gene: TRBV7-9; D gene: TRBD1; J gene: TRBJ1-2; clone size: NA; CDR3 protein: CASSLGGTESYGYTF; CDR3 DNA: TGTGCCAGCAGCTTAGGGGGGACAGAAAGCTATGGCTACACCTTC
V gene: TRBV5-6; D gene: TRBD2; J gene: TRBJ2-5; clone size: NA; CDR3 protein: CASSLVSGRVFETQYF; CDR3 DNA: TGTGCCAGCAGCTTGGTAAGCGGGAGGGTCTTCGAGACCCAGTACTTC
V gene: TRBV6-1; D gene: NA; J gene: TRBJ1-2; clone size: NA; CDR3 protein: CASNGQERYGYTF; CDR3 DNA: TGTGCCAGCAATGGCCAGGAACGTTATGGCTACACCTTC
V gene: TRBV6-5; D gene: TRBD2; J gene: TRBJ2-3; clone size: NA; CDR3 protein: CASSRLAGPDTQYF; CDR3 DNA: TGTGCCAGCAGCCGATTAGCGGGCCCAGATACGCAGTATTTT
V gene: TRBV28; D gene: NA; J gene: TRBJ1-5; clone size: NA; CDR3 protein: CASSPLPGADLIYQPQHF; CDR3 DNA: TGTGCCAGCAGTCCGCTCCCTGGGGCGGACTTAATCTATCAGCCCCAGCATTTT
V gene: TRBV2; D gene: NA; J gene: TRBJ2-3; clone size: NA; CDR3 protein: CASSPQRSSTDTQYF; CDR3 DNA: TGTGCCAGCAGTCCACAGCGTTCTAGCACAGATACGCAGTATTTT
V gene: TRBV5-6; D gene: TRBD1; J gene: TRBJ1-5; clone size: NA; CDR3 protein: CASSLGQGRSNQPQHF; CDR3 DNA: TGTGCCAGCAGCCTGGGACAGGGGAGAAGCAATCAGCCCCAGCATTTT
V gene: TRBV2; D gene: TRBD1; J gene: TRBJ2-7; clone size: NA; CDR3 protein: CASRRTGPYEQYF; CDR3 DNA: TGTGCCAGCAGGAGGACAGGGCCCTACGAGCAGTACTTC
V gene: TRBV19; D gene: NA; J gene: TRBJ1-1; clone size: NA; CDR3 protein: CASRREVRNTEAFF; CDR3 DNA: TGTGCCAGTAGGAGGGAGGTGAGAAACACTGAAGCTTTCTTT
V gene: TRBV6-5; D gene: NA; J gene: TRBJ1-1; clone size: NA; CDR3 protein: CASSYAMNTEAFF; CDR3 DNA: TGTGCCAGCAGTTATGCGATGAACACTGAAGCTTTCTTT
V gene: TRBV30; D gene: NA; J gene: TRBJ2-2; clone size: NA; CDR3 protein: CAWGTGELFF; CDR3 DNA: TGTGCCTGGGGGACGGGGGAGCTGTTTTTT
V gene: TRBV14; D gene: TRBD1; J gene: TRBJ2-7; clone size: NA; CDR3 protein: CASSHQDRGSYEQYF; CDR3 DNA: TGTGCCAGCAGCCATCAAGACAGGGGCTCCTACGAGCAGTACTTC
V gene: TRBV10-3; D gene: NA; J gene: TRBJ2-5; clone size: NA; CDR3 protein: CAIKAGGETQYF; CDR3 DNA: TGTGCCATCAAAGCGGGTGGAGAGACCCAGTACTTC
V gene: TRBV18; D gene: NA; J gene: TRBJ2-6; clone size: NA; CDR3 protein: CASSPMGSSPSGANVLTF; CDR3 DNA: TGTGCCAGCTCACCAATGGGATCGTCGCCCTCTGGGGCCAACGTCCTGACTTTC
V gene: TRBV6-6; D gene: NA; J gene: TRBJ2-5; clone size: NA; CDR3 protein: CASSSTGTQETQYF; CDR3 DNA: TGTGCCAGCAGTTCGACAGGAACCCAAGAGACCCAGTACTTC
V gene: TRBV5-6; D gene: TRBD1; J gene: TRBJ1-4; clone size: few; CDR3 protein: CASSWGQGGEKLFF; CDR3 DNA: TGTGCCAGCAGCTGGGGACAGGGGGGTGAAAAACTGTTTTTT
V gene: TRBV28; D gene: TRBD1; J gene: TRBJ1-2; clone size: NA; CDR3 protein: CASSLLGTGHGYTF; CDR3 DNA: TGTGCCAGCAGTTTATTGGGGACAGGGCATGGCTACACCTTC
V gene: TRBV30; D gene: TRBD2; J gene: TRBJ2-1; clone size: once; CDR3 protein: CAWRYTSANEQFF; CDR3 DNA: TGTGCCTGGAGATACACTAGCGCGAATGAGCAGTTCTTC
V gene: TRBV7-9; D gene: NA; J gene: TRBJ1-1; clone size: NA; CDR3 protein: CASSLAAGANTEAFF; CDR3 DNA: TGTGCCAGCAGCTTAGCTGCGGGGGCAAACACTGAAGCTTTCTTT
V gene: TRBV15; D gene: NA; J gene: TRBJ1-1; clone size: NA; CDR3 protein: CATSRVGQMNTEAFF; CDR3 DNA: TGTGCCACCAGCAGAGTTGGACAGATGAACACTGAAGCTTTCTTT
V gene: TRBV7-8; D gene: NA; J gene: TRBJ2-7; clone size: NA; CDR3 protein: CASSLEVGDLGLYEQYF; CDR3 DNA: TGTGCCAGCAGCTTAGAGGTTGGAGATCTTGGCCTCTACGAGCAGTACTTC
V gene: TRBV4-2; D gene: NA; J gene: TRBJ1-5; clone size: few; CDR3 protein: CASSPQQGRAGNQPQHF; CDR3 DNA: TGTGCCAGCAGCCCTCAACAGGGCAGGGCTGGCAATCAGCCCCAGCATTTT
V gene: TRBV30; D gene: NA; J gene: TRBJ1-1; clone size: NA; CDR3 protein: CAWSLTGFEAFF; CDR3 DNA: TGTGCCTGGAGTCTGACAGGCTTTGAAGCTTTCTTT
V gene: TRBV4-1; D gene: NA; J gene: TRBJ1-2; clone size: NA; CDR3 protein: CASSQEGRLPSYGYTF; CDR3 DNA: TGCGCCAGCAGCCAAGAGGGGCGGTTACCCAGCTATGGCTACACCTTC
V gene: TRBV29-1; D gene: TRBD1; J gene: TRBJ1-5; clone size: NA; CDR3 protein: CSVGQGNQPQHF; CDR3 DNA: TGCAGCGTTGGACAGGGGAACCAGCCCCAGCATTTT
V gene: TRBV11-2; D gene: NA; J gene: TRBJ1-1; clone size: NA; CDR3 protein: CASSLDVIAEAFF; CDR3 DNA: TGTGCCAGCAGCTTAGATGTAATCGCTGAAGCTTTCTTT
V gene: TRBV7-2; D gene: TRBD2; J gene: TRBJ2-5; clone size: NA; CDR3 protein: CASSLRAGPIQETQYF; CDR3 DNA: TGTGCCAGCAGCTTACGAGCGGGGCCGATACAAGAGACCCAGTACTTC
V gene: TRBV7-6; D gene: TRBD1; J gene: TRBJ2-5; clone size: NA; CDR3 protein: CASRSRQGETQYF; CDR3 DNA: TGTGCCAGCAGGAGTCGACAGGGGGAGACCCAGTACTTC
V gene: TRBV7-2; D gene: TRBD2; J gene: TRBJ2-5; clone size: NA; CDR3 protein: CASSLASGAQETQYF; CDR3 DNA: TGTGCCAGCAGCTTAGCTAGCGGGGCCCAAGAGACCCAGTACTTC
V gene: TRBV6-1; D gene: TRBD1; J gene: TRBJ1-2; clone size: NA; CDR3 protein: CASSEMDRAYNGYTF; CDR3 DNA: TGTGCCAGCAGTGAAATGGACAGGGCGTATAATGGCTACACCTTC
V gene: TRBV7-2; D gene: TRBD1; J gene: TRBJ1-3; clone size: few; CDR3 protein: CASSFTGGRGNTIYF; CDR3 DNA: TGTGCCAGCAGCTTTACAGGGGGACGTGGAAACACCATATATTTT